Below, 15 T cell receptor beta chains from the same sample are listed, as sequenced in a study of identical twins. A single record per CDR3 protein comes from TCRdb applying MiXCR to the 5' RACE reads. The sample has approximately 500,000 distinct CDR3 sequences; approximately 24% are singletons. A further study also used this sample, focusing on T cells expressing NK-cell markers.

The source material was CD4+ T cells sorted from blood. The receptors stem from a woman between 18 and 29 years old in good health.

This clonotype was observed at least ten times. The DNA of the CDR3 is TGTGCCAGCAGCCGATCGTCGACCTACGAGCAGTACTTC. Its translation is CASSRSSTYEQYF. The chain uses TRBV5-6 and TRBJ2-7; D gene ambiguous. V was trimmed by 4 bases and J by 2 bases, leaving 10 bases between them. Germline-derived CDR1 and CDR2 are SGHDT and YYEEEE. This CDR3 spans 13 amino acids.

V and J are TRBV5-8 and TRBJ1-1; TRBD1 aligns across 11 bases. This CDR3 region has 15 residues. CDR1 and CDR2 from the germline V gene are SGHTS and YDEGEE. The V gene end was trimmed by 4 bases and the J gene end by 5 bases; junction bases not matched to a gene: 7. The CDR3: CASSLDRGPETEAFF. In DNA, the CDR3 is TGTGCCAGCAGCCTGGACAGGGGGCCAGAGACTGAAGCTTTCTTT.

This clonotype was detected a few times. This chain links TRBV5-1 with TRBJ2-1; a weak D match, TRBD2 (5 bases). The CDR3 contains 14 residues. V shed 4 bases and J shed 9 bases, with 17 bases lying between them. CDR1 SGHRS and CDR2 YFSETQ come from the germline V gene. CDR3 in DNA: TGCGCCAGCAGCGCCCACCGGGGAGACACTGAGCAGTTCTTC. Residues: CASSAHRGDTEQFF. Variable domain in full (rest from reference TRBV5-1 and TRBJ2-1): KAGVTQTPRYLIKTRGQQVTLSCSPISGHRSVSWYQQTPGQGLQFLFEYFSETQRNKGNFPGRFSGRQFSNSRSEMNVSTLELGDSALYLCASSAHRGDTEQFFGPGTRLTVL.

J is TRBJ2-3 and V is TRBV15; TRBD2 matches at 13 bases. The CDR3 contains 17 residues. Trimming removed 3 bases from V and 1 base from J; junction bases left unmatched: 4. The germline V gene has CDR1 LNHNV and CDR2 YYDKDF (reference sequence). CDR3 nucleotide sequence: TGTGCCACCAGCAGGGAGGGGACTAGCGGGGGCACAGATACGCAGTATTTT. It is translated as CATSREGTSGGTDTQYF.

This clonotype was counted a single time. The chain is built from TRBV12-3 or TRBV12-4 and TRBJ2-5; D is possibly TRBD1 or TRBD2 (6 bases each). V was pared by 5 bases and J by 6 bases, with 19 bases between. The CDR3 spans 15 residues. The CDR3 region has the DNA TGTGCCAGCAGTCCCCGACTAGGGGGGCAAAAGACCCAGTACTTC. It translates to CASSPRLGGQKTQYF.

This clonotype was counted many times. This chain uses TRBV6-1 with TRBJ2-3; 8 bases are a match to TRBD1. The CDR3 sequence is 16 residues long. CDR1 and CDR2 (germline): MNHNS, SASEGT. V lost 8 bases, J lost 4 bases, and 14 bases stayed unmatched. Here the CDR3 reads CASGHGGRGLADTQYF. CDR3 sequence (DNA): TGTGCCAGCGGGCATGGGGGCAGGGGGCTGGCAGATACGCAGTATTTT.

The chain links TRBV30 to TRBJ2-1, with 7 bases aligning to TRBD2. V was pared by 7 bases and J by 2 bases, with 5 bases of the junction left unmatched. CDR1 and CDR2 from the germline V gene are GTSNPN and SVGIG (reference sequence). The CDR3 contains 13 residues. The CDR3 here is CAYPSGTYNEQFF. CDR3 in DNA: TGTGCCTACCCTAGCGGCACCTACAATGAGCAGTTCTTC.

This clonotype was counted only a few times. V gene TRBV11-3 combines with J gene TRBJ2-2, with D maybe TRBD1 (6 bases). From germline, CDR1 is SGHNT and CDR2 YENEEA. V lost 5 bases and J lost 6, with 10 bases in between. CDR3 size: 13 residues. CDR3 residues: CASSPYRAGELFF. The CDR3 DNA reads TGTGCCAGCAGCCCATACAGGGCCGGGGAGCTGTTTTTT. Drawing the rest from reference TRBV11-3 and TRBJ2-2, the complete variable domain is EAGVVQSPRYKIIEKKQPVAFWCNPISGHNTLYWYLQNLGQGPELLIRYENEEAVDDSQLPKDRFSAERLKGVDSTLKIQPAELGDSAVYLCASSPYRAGELFFGEGSRLTVL.

This clonotype came up a few times. The chain employs TRBV6-1 and TRBJ1-1; maybe TRBD1 (5 bases). The CDR3 totals 13 residues. V was clipped by 4 bases and J by 4 bases, with 10 bases between them. Germline V gene data show CDR1 as MNHNS and CDR2 as SASEGT. The CDR3 DNA sequence: TGTGCCAGCAGTGTCAGGGTGGGCACTGAAGCTTTCTTT. It yields the protein CASSVRVGTEAFF.

This sequence joins TRBV10-1 and TRBJ1-1; D unclear. The V and J ends lost 2 bases and 5 bases respectively, with 12 bases between them. Germline CDR1 WNHNN, CDR2 SYGVQD (reference sequence). This CDR3 region has 14 residues. The CDR3, as DNA: TGCGCCAGCAGTGAGGGAGCAGCTAAGACTGAAGCTTTCTTT. The encoded protein is CASSEGAAKTEAFF.

This clonotype occurred once. V gene TRBV3-1 combines with J gene TRBJ2-3, with 12 bases fitting TRBD2. J gave up 2 bases and V 4 bases, and 7 bases lay outside the gene matches. Germline V gives CDR1 LGHDT, CDR2 YNNKEL (reference sequence). The CDR3 length is 17 residues. The CDR3 DNA is TGTGCCAGCAGCCTTCGGACTAGCGGGGTAAACACAGATACGCAGTATTTT. This gives the protein CASSLRTSGVNTDTQYF.

The rearrangement uses TRBV30 and TRBJ1-2; D gene ambiguous. Germline V gene lookup returns CDR1 GTSNPN and CDR2 SVGIG (reference sequence). The ends were cut back, 7 bases at V and 2 bases at J, with 14 bases in the middle. The CDR3 runs 13 residues. Here the CDR3 DNA reads TGTGCCTCTCCGAGGGCGGAGAACTATGGCTACACCTTC. Its translation: CASPRAENYGYTF.

This clonotype was observed a handful of times. This sequence joins TRBV12-3 or TRBV12-4 and TRBJ2-5; D remains unclear. This CDR3 contains 16 residues. Trimming removed 1 base at V and 2 bases at J, with 14 bases between. The CDR3 DNA sequence: TGTGCCAGCAGTTTAGGCATCGTACTGCAACAAGAGACCCAGTACTTC. Translating it yields CASSLGIVLQQETQYF.

The chain is built from TRBV5-8 and TRBJ1-2; D possibly corresponds to TRBD1 (5 bases). The CDR3 spans 14 residues. V was pared by 2 bases and J by 13 bases, with 21 bases between. Germline CDR1 is SGHTS and CDR2 is YDEGEE. CDR3 sequence reads: CASSFGRESVLGTF. The DNA of the CDR3 is TGTGCCAGCAGCTTCGGCAGGGAAAGTGTTCTCGGCACCTTC. Looking up the rest from reference TRBV5-8 and TRBJ1-2 gives the full variable domain: EAGVTQSPTHLIKTRGQQATLRCSPISGHTSVYWYQQALGLGLQFLLWYDEGEERNRGNFPPRFSGRQFPNYSSELNVNALELEDSALYLCASSFGRESVLGTFGSGTRLTVV.

A few counts support this clonotype. The rearrangement links TRBV6-2 or TRBV6-3 to TRBJ2-1; D is possibly TRBD2 (6 bases). Trimming took 7 bases from V and 5 from J, leaving 18 bases between them. The CDR3 sequence is 15 residues long. The germline CDR1 and CDR2 sequences are MNHEY and SVGEGT. The CDR3 sequence: CASTLRDFYNNEQFF. DNA for the CDR3: TGTGCCAGCACTTTACGGGACTTCTATAACAATGAGCAGTTCTTC.